The clone carrying this TCR beta chain was counted a few times. Not a single patient had been given any form of treatment at any point before undergoing thyroid surgery. The sample belongs to a study of metastatic and nonmetastatic thyroid tumors. In the original workflow: Between-group CDR3 differences, defined by clinicopathological status, yielded a distant-metastasis classifier for papillary thyroid cancer. MiXCR reprocessed the PCR reads for TCRdb. These V and J calls originate from TCRdb's pipeline instead of the authors' own analysis. The sample contains about 9,500 clones, approximately 30% of which appear only once. There are 15 residues in the CDR3. CDR1 and CDR2 (germline): MNHEY, SVGAGI. Trimming stripped 5 bases from V and 1 base from J, with 13 bases between.

The J gene is TRBJ2-3, the V gene TRBV6-5; perhaps TRBD2 as D (5 bases). The sequenced material came from adjacent normal tissue. The sequence derives from a female donor with papillary thyroid cancer or a benign thyroid nodule (not recorded which). Some clones in this sample may be carry-over from other donors' samples. The CDR3 sequence is CASSGSRAGTDTQYF. In DNA, the CDR3 is TGTGCCAGCAGTGGCTCGAGGGCAGGCACAGATACGCAGTATTTT.